Included here is one T cell receptor (beta chain) sequence, with context. TCRdb re-called the RT-PCR reads through MiXCR, storing one row per CDR3 protein. The sample yields 650,000 to 800,000 distinct CDR3 sequences, 12% to 15% seen once. The CDR3 is 12 amino acids. CDR1 and CDR2 (germline): DFQATT, SNEGSKA (reference sequence). V was shortened by 7 bases and J by 3 bases, with 10 bases between the two germline ends. Sequenced input: memory CD4+ T cells from blood. The chain couples TRBV20-1 to TRBJ1-3; the D gene is possibly TRBD1 (5 bases). The TCR was taken from a female donor in good health, serving as a healthy control. The CDR3 loop is CSVARDGNTIYF. DNA for the CDR3: TGCAGTGTAGCCAGGGATGGAAACACCATATATTTT.